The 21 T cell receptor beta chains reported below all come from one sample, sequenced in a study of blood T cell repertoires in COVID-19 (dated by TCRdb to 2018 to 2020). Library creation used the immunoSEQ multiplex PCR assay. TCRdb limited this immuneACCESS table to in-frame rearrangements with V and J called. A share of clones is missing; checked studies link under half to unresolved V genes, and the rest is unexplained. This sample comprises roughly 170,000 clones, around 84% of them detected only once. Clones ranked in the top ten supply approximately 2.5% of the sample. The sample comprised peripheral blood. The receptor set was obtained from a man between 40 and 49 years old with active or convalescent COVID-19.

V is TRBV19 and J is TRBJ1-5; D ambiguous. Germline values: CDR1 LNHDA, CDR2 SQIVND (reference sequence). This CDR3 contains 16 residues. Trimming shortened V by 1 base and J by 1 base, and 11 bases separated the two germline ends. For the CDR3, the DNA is TGTGCCAGTAGTATAGTCGGGTTTGGGAGCAATCAGCCCCAGCATTTT. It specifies CASSIVGFGSNQPQHF.

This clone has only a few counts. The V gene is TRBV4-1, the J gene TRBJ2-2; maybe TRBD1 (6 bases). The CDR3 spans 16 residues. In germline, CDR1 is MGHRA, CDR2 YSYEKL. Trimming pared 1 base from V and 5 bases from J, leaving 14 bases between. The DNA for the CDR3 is TGCGCCAGCAGCCAAGGTGGACAGTTGAGGACCGGGGAGCTGTTTTTT. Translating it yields CASSQGGQLRTGELFF.

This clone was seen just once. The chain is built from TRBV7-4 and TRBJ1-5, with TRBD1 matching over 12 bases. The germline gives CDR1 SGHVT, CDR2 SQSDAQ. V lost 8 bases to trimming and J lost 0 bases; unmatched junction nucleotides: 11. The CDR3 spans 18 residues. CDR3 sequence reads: CASVLRDRGLYSNQPQHF. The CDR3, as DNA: TGTGCCAGCGTACTCCGGGACAGGGGGCTCTATAGCAATCAGCCCCAGCATTTT.

The CDR3 sequence is CASSFRPRTNEQFF. CDR3 DNA sequence: TGTGCCAGCAGTTTTCGGCCGCGGACTAATGAGCAGTTCTTC. The chain recombines TRBV28 with TRBJ2-1; D perhaps matches TRBD2 (5 bases). V was cut by 3 bases and J by 7 bases, with 13 bases left in between. CDR3 length equals 14 residues. Looked up from germline, CDR1 is MDHEN and CDR2 is SYDVKM.

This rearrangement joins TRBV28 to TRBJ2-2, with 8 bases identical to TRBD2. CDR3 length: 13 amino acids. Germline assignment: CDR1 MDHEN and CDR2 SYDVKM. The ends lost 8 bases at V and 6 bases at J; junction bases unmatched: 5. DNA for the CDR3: TGTGCCAGCCTATTCGGGGGGGCCGGGGAGCTGTTTTTT. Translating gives CASLFGGAGELFF. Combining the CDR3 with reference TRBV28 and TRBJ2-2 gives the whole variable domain DVKVTQSSRYLVKRTGEKVFLECVQDMDHENMFWYRQDPGLGLRLIYFSYDVKMKEKGDIPEGYSVSREKKERFSLILESASTNQTSMYLCASLFGGAGELFFGEGSRLTVL.

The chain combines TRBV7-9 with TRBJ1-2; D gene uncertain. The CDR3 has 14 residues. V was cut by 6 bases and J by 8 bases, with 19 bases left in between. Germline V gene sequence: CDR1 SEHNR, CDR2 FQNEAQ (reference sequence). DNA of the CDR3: TGTGCCAGCAGTTCCGCCCGCCGGGATCAGGGCTACACCTTC. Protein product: CASSSARRDQGYTF. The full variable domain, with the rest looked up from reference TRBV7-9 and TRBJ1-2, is DTGVSQNPRHKITKRGQNVTFRCDPISEHNRLYWYRQTLGQGPEFLTYFQNEAQLEKSRLLSDRFSAERPKGSFSTLEIQRTEQGDSAMYLCASSSARRDQGYTFGSGTRLTVV.

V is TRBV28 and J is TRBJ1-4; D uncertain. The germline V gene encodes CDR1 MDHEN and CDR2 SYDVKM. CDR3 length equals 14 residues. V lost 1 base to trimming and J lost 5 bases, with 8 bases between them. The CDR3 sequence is CASSLSGPNEKLFF. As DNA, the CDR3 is TGTGCCAGCAGTTTATCGGGTCCAAATGAAAAACTGTTTTTT. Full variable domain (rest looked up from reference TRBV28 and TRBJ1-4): DVKVTQSSRYLVKRTGEKVFLECVQDMDHENMFWYRQDPGLGLRLIYFSYDVKMKEKGDIPEGYSVSREKKERFSLILESASTNQTSMYLCASSLSGPNEKLFFGSGTQLSVL.

CDR3 sequence reads: CASSLAKGIGTDTQYF. The CDR3 bases are TGCGCCAGCAGCTTGGCCAAGGGGATAGGGACAGATACGCAGTATTTT. The chain is built from TRBV5-1 and TRBJ2-3; tentatively, D is TRBD1 (5 bases). Germline-derived CDR1 and CDR2 are SGHRS and YFSETQ. V dropped 0 bases and J dropped 3 bases, with 14 bases sitting between them. The CDR3 covers 16 residues.

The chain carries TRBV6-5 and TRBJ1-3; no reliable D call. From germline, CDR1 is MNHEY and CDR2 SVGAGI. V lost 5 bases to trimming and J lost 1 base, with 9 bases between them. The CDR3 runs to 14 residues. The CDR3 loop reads CASSPNRSGNTIYF. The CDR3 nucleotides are TGTGCCAGCAGTCCAAACAGATCTGGAAACACCATATATTTT.

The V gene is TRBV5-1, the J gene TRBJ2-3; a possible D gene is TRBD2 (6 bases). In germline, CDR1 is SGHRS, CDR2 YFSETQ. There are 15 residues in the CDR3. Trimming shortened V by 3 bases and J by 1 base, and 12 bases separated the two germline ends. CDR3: CASSSGTLGTDTQYF. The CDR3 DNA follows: TGCGCCAGCAGCTCCGGGACTTTGGGCACAGATACGCAGTATTTT.

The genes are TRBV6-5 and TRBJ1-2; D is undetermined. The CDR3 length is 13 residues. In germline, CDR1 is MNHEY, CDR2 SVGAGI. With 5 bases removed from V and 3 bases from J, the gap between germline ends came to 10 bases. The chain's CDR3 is CASSLDPYYGYTF. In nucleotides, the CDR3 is TGTGCCAGCAGTCTAGACCCATACTATGGCTACACCTTC.

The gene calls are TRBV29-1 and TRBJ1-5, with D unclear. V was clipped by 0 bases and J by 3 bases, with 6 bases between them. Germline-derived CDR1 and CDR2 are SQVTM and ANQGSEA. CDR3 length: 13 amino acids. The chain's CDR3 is CSVEEQINQPQHF. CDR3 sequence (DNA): TGCAGCGTTGAAGAACAGATCAATCAGCCCCAGCATTTT.

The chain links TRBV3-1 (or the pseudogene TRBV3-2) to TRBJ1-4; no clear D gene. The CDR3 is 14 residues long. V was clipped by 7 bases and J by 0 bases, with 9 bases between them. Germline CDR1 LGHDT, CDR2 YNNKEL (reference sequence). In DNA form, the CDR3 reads TGTGCCAGCACCCCGACATCAACTAATGAAAAACTGTTTTTT. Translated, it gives CASTPTSTNEKLFF.

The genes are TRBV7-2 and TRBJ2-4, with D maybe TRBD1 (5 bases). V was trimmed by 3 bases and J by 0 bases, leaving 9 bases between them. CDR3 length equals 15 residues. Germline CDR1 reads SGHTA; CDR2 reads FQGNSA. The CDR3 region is CASSFSGLAKNIQYF. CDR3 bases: TGTGCCAGCAGCTTCTCAGGGTTAGCCAAAAACATTCAGTACTTC.

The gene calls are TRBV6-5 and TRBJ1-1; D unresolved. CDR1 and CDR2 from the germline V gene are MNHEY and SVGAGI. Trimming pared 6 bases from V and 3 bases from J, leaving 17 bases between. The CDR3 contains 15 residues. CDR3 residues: CASRYPAVEDTEAFF. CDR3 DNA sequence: TGTGCCAGCAGATACCCTGCGGTAGAAGACACTGAAGCTTTCTTT.

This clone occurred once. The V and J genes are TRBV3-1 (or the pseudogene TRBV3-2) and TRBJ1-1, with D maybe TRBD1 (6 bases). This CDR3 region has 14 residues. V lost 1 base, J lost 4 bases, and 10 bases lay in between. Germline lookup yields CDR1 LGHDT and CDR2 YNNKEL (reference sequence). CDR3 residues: CASSQAEGGTEAFF. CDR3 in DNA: TGTGCCAGCAGCCAAGCGGAAGGGGGCACTGAAGCTTTCTTT.

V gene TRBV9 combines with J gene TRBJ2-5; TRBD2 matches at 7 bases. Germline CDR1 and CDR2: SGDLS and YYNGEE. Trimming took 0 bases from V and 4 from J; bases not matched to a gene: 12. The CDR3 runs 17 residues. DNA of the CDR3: TGTGCCAGCAGCGTAGCCCCAGCGGGGTCGGTCGGAGAGACCCAGTACTTC. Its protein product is CASSVAPAGSVGETQYF.

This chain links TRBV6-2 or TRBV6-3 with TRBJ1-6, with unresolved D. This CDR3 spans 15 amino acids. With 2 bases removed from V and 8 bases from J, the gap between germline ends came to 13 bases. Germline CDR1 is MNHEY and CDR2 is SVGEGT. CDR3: CASSYARRADSPLHF. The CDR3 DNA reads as TGTGCCAGCAGTTACGCCCGTCGAGCCGATTCACCCCTCCACTTT.

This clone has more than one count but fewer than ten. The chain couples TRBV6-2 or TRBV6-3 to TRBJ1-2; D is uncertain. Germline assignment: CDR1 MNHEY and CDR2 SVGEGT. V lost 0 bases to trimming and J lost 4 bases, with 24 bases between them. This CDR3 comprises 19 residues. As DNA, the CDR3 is TGTGCCAGCAGTTACTCAGGTCCGTCGGAACGAATGACTACCTATGGCTACACCTTC. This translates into CASSYSGPSERMTTYGYTF.

CDR3 bases: TGTGCCAGCAGCTCCGGGCAGGGTAGGACTGAAGCTTTCTTT. This encodes CASSSGQGRTEAFF. The chain recombines TRBV5-6 with TRBJ1-1; D is perhaps TRBD1 (5 bases). The CDR3 consists of 14 residues. Germline V gene lookup returns CDR1 SGHDT and CDR2 YYEEEE. The V end lost 3 bases, the J end lost 5 bases, and 14 bases lay between the germline ends.

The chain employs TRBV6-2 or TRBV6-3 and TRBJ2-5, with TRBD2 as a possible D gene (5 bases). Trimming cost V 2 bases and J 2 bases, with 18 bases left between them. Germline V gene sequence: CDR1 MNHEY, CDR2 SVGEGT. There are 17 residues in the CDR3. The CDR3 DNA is TGTGCCAGCAGTTACGGGTCAGGCTCCCCGGGACAAGAGACCCAGTACTTC. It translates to CASSYGSGSPGQETQYF.